This TCR beta chain was found in a study of T-cell reconstitution after alpha-beta-depleted transplantation in children. Study outcomes and limitations: T-cell counts and diversity at one year post-transplant came mainly from newly produced T cells. Surviving recipient T cells and intrathymic progenitors accounted for some patients' high TCRbeta diversity at day 60.

With respect to this clonotype: What it binds is not known. This may stem from a read error, because a much larger clone lies one nucleotide away.

The CDR3 loop spans 16 amino acids. The germline gives CDR1 SGHTS, CDR2 YDEGEE. For TCRbeta, the library was prepared with unique molecular identifiers. TCRdb called the PCR reads again in MiXCR, with one record for every CDR3 protein. The sample consists of about 300,000 distinct CDR3 sequences, over 7.5% of them appearing once. Specimen: peripheral blood, collected 360 days after TCRalphabeta/CD19-depleted stem cell transplant. The chain has TRBV5-8 and TRBJ2-5; 7 bases align to TRBD1. This TCR came from a female patient between 2 and 15 years old who had a stem cell transplant for Fanconi anemia, so the T cells may come from the graft donor. CDR3 protein: CASSLGIQGFRETQNF. The CDR3 nucleotides are TGTGCCAGCAGCCTTGGGATACAGGGGTTTCGAGAGACCCAGAACTTC. The full variable domain, with the rest looked up from reference TRBV5-8 and TRBJ2-5, is EAGVTQSPTHLIKTRGQQATLRCSPISGHTSVYWYQQALGLGLQFLLWYDEGEERNRGNFPPRFSGRQFPNYSSELNVNALELEDSALYLCASSLGIQGFRETQNFGPGTRLLVL.